These 26 T cell receptor beta chains share one sample of origin, sequenced in a study of cytomegalovirus exposure and HLA in healthy donors. PCR involved 60 Vbeta and 13 Jbeta primers. Using immunoSEQ multiplex PCR, the repertoire was profiled, and TCRdb retains in-frame clones only, with some absent. The data contain 200,000 or so clones, 70% to 85% of them singletons. The sample consisted of PBMCs. All receptors come from a boy aged 2 to 9 in good health and CMV-seronegative.

The chain uses TRBV7-8 and TRBJ2-3; 8 nucleotides agree with TRBD2. This CDR3 contains 16 residues. With V trimmed by 5 bases and J by 4 bases, 11 bases remained unmatched. In germline, CDR1 is SGHVS, CDR2 FQNEAQ. CDR3 nucleotides: TGTGCCAGCAGCCCCTCGCCGGGACTAGAAGCAGATACGCAGTATTTT. This codes for CASSPSPGLEADTQYF.

In DNA form, the CDR3 reads TGTGCCAGCAGCCATTTTAGCGGGGGATCAAGCACAGATACGCAGTATTTT. The encoded protein is CASSHFSGGSSTDTQYF. The chain has TRBV4-2 and TRBJ2-3; TRBD2 aligns across 9 bases. The CDR3 runs 17 residues. Germline trimming cut 3 bases from V and 0 bases from J; bases unmatched to any gene: 7. The germline V gene encodes CDR1 LGHNA and CDR2 YNFKEQ.

The genes are TRBV19 and TRBJ1-1; D uncertain. This CDR3 spans 16 amino acids. Germline V gene sequence: CDR1 LNHDA, CDR2 SQIVND (reference sequence). The V end was cut by 7 bases, the J end by 7 bases, with 25 bases between. The CDR3 loop reads CASTSIRAGAGVEAFF. DNA of the CDR3: TGTGCCAGTACCAGTATAAGGGCGGGTGCGGGTGTTGAAGCTTTCTTT.

The chain recombines TRBV1 with TRBJ1-6; the listed D gene, TRBD1, was not tested against the DNA. TRBV1 is a pseudogene locus. The CDR3 is 19 residues long. The CDR3 bases are TGCACCAGCGTACAACCCAGGGTTGAGAAAACCTCCTATAATTCACCCCTCCACTTT. Encoded protein: CTSVQPRVEKTSYNSPLHF.

The rearrangement joins TRBV9 to TRBJ2-6; possibly TRBD2 for D (6 bases). Trimming stripped 1 base from V and 8 bases from J, with 10 bases between. CDR1 and CDR2 from the germline V gene are SGDLS and YYNGEE. The CDR3 extends over 14 amino acids. The CDR3 is CASSVSGTPNVLTF. CDR3 in DNA: TGTGCCAGCAGCGTATCCGGGACTCCCAACGTCCTGACTTTC.

The chain joins TRBV7-9 to TRBJ1-2, with D unresolved. This CDR3 has 14 residues. The V end lost 4 bases, the J end lost 0 bases, and 9 bases lay between the germline ends. Looked up from germline, CDR1 is SEHNR and CDR2 is FQNEAQ (reference sequence). The CDR3 coding sequence is TGTGCCAGCAGCTGGGCCTCAGCTAACTATGGCTACACCTTC. It translates to CASSWASANYGYTF. The whole variable domain, remainder taken from reference TRBV7-9 and TRBJ1-2, is DTGVSQNPRHKITKRGQNVTFRCDPISEHNRLYWYRQTLGQGPEFLTYFQNEAQLEKSRLLSDRFSAERPKGSFSTLEIQRTEQGDSAMYLCASSWASANYGYTFGSGTRLTVV.

The chain is built from TRBV11-2 and TRBJ1-5; D is possibly TRBD1 (5 bases). CDR3 length: 13 residues. Looked up from germline, CDR1 is SGHAT and CDR2 is FQNNGV. Trimming left V 4 bases short and J 7 bases short, with 11 bases between. The DNA for the CDR3 is TGTGCCAGCAGCTGGGGCAGGGCGCAGCCCCAGCATTTT. Protein product: CASSWGRAQPQHF.

The chain employs TRBV7-9 and TRBJ2-7; 8 bases agree with TRBD1. Trimming cost V 5 bases and J 4 bases; bases outside gene matches: 7. This CDR3 is 14 amino acids long. Germline-derived CDR1 and CDR2 are SEHNR and FQNEAQ (reference sequence). CDR3 sequence (DNA): TGTGCCAGCAGCCCCAAGGACAGGGCGTACGAGCAGTACTTC. Translating it yields CASSPKDRAYEQYF.

This clone was observed a handful of times. The chain joins TRBV7-8 to TRBJ2-2; weak D call: TRBD2 (7 bases). Germline V gene sequence: CDR1 SGHVS, CDR2 FQNEAQ. There are 15 residues in the CDR3. Between the trimmed V and J ends, which lost 3 bases and 5 bases, there was a span of 13 bases. The CDR3 here is CASSLRGGGTGELFF. The DNA for the CDR3 is TGTGCCAGCAGCTTGAGGGGGGGCGGGACCGGGGAGCTGTTTTTT. The full variable domain, with the rest looked up from reference TRBV7-8 and TRBJ2-2, is GAGVSQSPRYKVAKRGQDVALRCDPISGHVSLFWYQQALGQGPEFLTYFQNEAQLDKSGLPSDRFFAERPEGSVSTLKIQRTQQEDSAVYLCASSLRGGGTGELFFGEGSRLTVL.

V gene TRBV9 combines with J gene TRBJ2-3, with a tentative D call TRBD2 (5 bases). Germline-derived CDR1 and CDR2 are SGDLS and YYNGEE. CDR3 size: 17 residues. V lost 0 bases and J 4 bases, leaving 18 bases between the germline ends. The CDR3 region has the DNA TGTGCCAGCAGCGTAGGGGCTAGCACGAGAAGGGCAGATACGCAGTATTTT. Translated, it gives CASSVGASTRRADTQYF. Combining the CDR3 with reference TRBV9 and TRBJ2-3 gives the whole variable domain DSGVTQTPKHLITATGQRVTLRCSPRSGDLSVYWYQQSLDQGLQFLIQYYNGEERAKGNILERFSAQQFPDLHSELNLSSLELGDSALYFCASSVGASTRRADTQYFGPGTRLTVL.

Here the CDR3 reads CASGPGRDSSNQPQHF. The CDR3 nucleotides read TGTGCTAGTGGTCCCGGCCGGGACAGTAGCAATCAGCCCCAGCATTTT. The rearrangement joins TRBV12-5 to TRBJ1-5; 7 bases are shared with TRBD1. Germline V lookup: CDR1 LGHNT, CDR2 FRNRAP. V shed 5 bases and J 0 bases; nucleotides not matched to a gene: 7. The CDR3 runs to 16 residues.

This clone was picked up a small number of times. The chain carries TRBV6-1 and TRBJ1-5; D remains unclear. V lost 7 bases and J lost 2, with 9 bases in between. This CDR3 spans 13 amino acids. The V gene's germline CDR1 is MNHNS and CDR2 SASEGT. CDR3 bases: TGTGCCAGCAACCCAGCGGGCAATCAGCCCCAGCATTTT. As protein: CASNPAGNQPQHF.

The chain uses TRBV4-3 and TRBJ1-1, with D perhaps TRBD1 (6 bases). The germline V gene encodes CDR1 LGHNA and CDR2 YSLEER. V dropped 0 bases and J dropped 3 bases, with 8 bases sitting between them. The CDR3 has 14 amino acids. CDR3 sequence reads: CASSQEAGDTEAFF. As DNA, the CDR3 is TGCGCCAGCAGCCAAGAGGCAGGGGACACTGAAGCTTTCTTT.

V is TRBV21-1 and J is TRBJ1-1; no check of the table's D call, TRBD1, against the DNA was made. TRBV21-1 counts as a pseudogene. This CDR3 has 14 residues. The chain's CDR3 is CASSHGQENTEAFF. CDR3 sequence (DNA): TGTGCCAGCAGCCATGGACAGGAGAACACTGAAGCTTTCTTT.

The V call is TRBV27, the J call TRBJ1-2, with D possibly TRBD1 on 6 matching bases. Trimming took 3 bases from V and 4 from J, leaving 9 bases between them. The germline V gene has CDR1 MNHEY and CDR2 SMNVEV (reference sequence). This CDR3 is built from 13 residues. CDR3 in DNA: TGTGCCAGCAGTTTGGGGACACCCTATGGCTACACCTTC. It yields the protein CASSLGTPYGYTF.

This sequence joins TRBV28 and TRBJ1-3; 7 nucleotides line up with TRBD1. The CDR3 is 14 residues long. CDR1 and CDR2 from the germline V gene are MDHEN and SYDVKM. V was pared by 3 bases and J by 8 bases, with 7 bases of the junction left unmatched. DNA of the CDR3: TGTGCCAGCAGTTTTCAGGGGGGAGTATACACCATATATTTT. Translated, it gives CASSFQGGVYTIYF.

The table lists this clone with a few counts. The rearrangement links TRBV5-4 to TRBJ2-7, with 9 nucleotides matching TRBD1. With V trimmed by 3 bases and J by 4 bases, 5 bases remained unmatched. The CDR3 runs 14 residues. Looked up from germline, CDR1 is SGHNT and CDR2 is YYREEE (reference sequence). CDR3 sequence (DNA): TGTGCCAGCAGCTCGGGACAGGGCAGGTACGAGCAGTACTTC. Translated, it gives CASSSGQGRYEQYF.

CDR3 in amino acids: CASKLGQGRANYGYTF. DNA of the CDR3: TGTGCCAGCAAACTGGGACAGGGGCGAGCTAACTATGGCTACACCTTC. The chain links TRBV2 to TRBJ1-2; 10 nucleotides line up with TRBD1. Germline-derived CDR1 and CDR2 are SNHLY and FYNNEI. Trimming cost V 7 bases and J 0 bases; bases outside gene matches: 8. This CDR3 has 16 residues.

CDR3 bases: TGTGCCAGCAGCCCTACGTACGTAAGGGGCGTGTTGCATGGCTACACCTTC. Its protein is CASSPTYVRGVLHGYTF. The chain is built from TRBV7-2 and TRBJ1-2; tentatively, D is TRBD1 (5 bases). The CDR3 sequence is 17 residues long. Germline V gene data show CDR1 as SGHTA and CDR2 as FQGNSA. Trimming took 5 bases from V and 6 from J, leaving 25 bases between them.

The chain couples TRBV18 to TRBJ2-1; 9 bases are a match to TRBD1. Germline CDR1 is KGHSH and CDR2 is LQKENI. The CDR3 is made up of 15 amino acids. V was pared by 3 bases and J by 9 bases, with 9 bases of the junction left unmatched. CDR3 in DNA: TGTGCCAGCTCACCTCGGGACAGGGTAATAGGTGAGCAGTTCTTC. It is translated as CASSPRDRVIGEQFF. Full variable domain (outside the CDR3, taken from reference TRBV18 and TRBJ2-1): NAGVMQNPRHLVRRRGQEARLRCSPMKGHSHVYWYRQLPEEGLKFMVYLQKENIIDESGMPKERFSAEFPKEGPSILRIQQVVRGDSAAYFCASSPRDRVIGEQFFGPGTRLTVL.

This sequence joins TRBV4-1 and TRBJ2-1; D may be TRBD1 (6 bases). The ends were cut back, 4 bases at V and 3 bases at J, with 7 bases in the middle. This CDR3 has 13 residues. Germline values: CDR1 MGHRA, CDR2 YSYEKL. The CDR3 here is CASSRTVYNEQFF. CDR3 DNA: TGCGCCAGCAGCCGGACAGTCTACAATGAGCAGTTCTTC.

This clone was counted only a few times. The gene calls are TRBV5-1 and TRBJ2-1; 8 positions match TRBD1. V lost 3 bases, J lost 8 bases, and 1 base stayed unmatched. Germline lookup yields CDR1 SGHRS and CDR2 YFSETQ. This CDR3 spans 12 amino acids. The CDR3 sequence is CASSSTGDEQFF. The CDR3 region has the DNA TGCGCCAGCAGCTCGACAGGGGATGAGCAGTTCTTC.

The chain links TRBV7-9 to TRBJ2-7, with 7 bases that match TRBD1. V shed 4 bases, J shed 6 bases, and the junction held 9 bases outside the gene matches. Germline V gene data show CDR1 as SEHNR and CDR2 as FQNEAQ (reference sequence). The CDR3 sequence is 14 residues long. CDR3 coding DNA: TGTGCCAGCAGCTGGACAGGAGCTGGAGGCGAGCAGTACTTC. Translating gives CASSWTGAGGEQYF.

The chain recombines TRBV19 with TRBJ2-7, with 8 bases that match TRBD1. The CDR3 is 19 amino acids. V lost 3 bases to trimming and J lost 4 bases; unmatched junction nucleotides: 20. The germline V gene encodes CDR1 LNHDA and CDR2 SQIVND (reference sequence). The CDR3 sequence is CASSIDHRGTPGGKYEQYF. The CDR3, as DNA: TGTGCCAGTAGTATCGATCACAGGGGGACACCAGGGGGTAAATACGAGCAGTACTTC.

The rearrangement joins TRBV18 to TRBJ1-6, with a tentative D call TRBD1 (5 bases). The CDR3 loop spans 16 amino acids. Deletions cut 0 bases from V and 8 bases from J, with 14 bases between. Germline-derived CDR1 and CDR2 are KGHSH and LQKENI. DNA of the CDR3: TGTGCCAGCTCACCACCGGGGCTTCCGGGGGATTCACCCCTCCACTTT. Translation gives CASSPPGLPGDSPLHF.

The chain joins TRBV7-2 to TRBJ2-3; tentatively, D is TRBD1 (6 bases). With 5 bases removed from V and 4 bases from J, the gap between germline ends came to 10 bases. Germline assignment: CDR1 SGHTA and CDR2 FQGNSA. The CDR3 contains 13 residues. The CDR3 loop reads CASSLEGADTQYF. The CDR3 nucleotides are TGTGCCAGCAGCCTCGAGGGGGCAGATACGCAGTATTTT.